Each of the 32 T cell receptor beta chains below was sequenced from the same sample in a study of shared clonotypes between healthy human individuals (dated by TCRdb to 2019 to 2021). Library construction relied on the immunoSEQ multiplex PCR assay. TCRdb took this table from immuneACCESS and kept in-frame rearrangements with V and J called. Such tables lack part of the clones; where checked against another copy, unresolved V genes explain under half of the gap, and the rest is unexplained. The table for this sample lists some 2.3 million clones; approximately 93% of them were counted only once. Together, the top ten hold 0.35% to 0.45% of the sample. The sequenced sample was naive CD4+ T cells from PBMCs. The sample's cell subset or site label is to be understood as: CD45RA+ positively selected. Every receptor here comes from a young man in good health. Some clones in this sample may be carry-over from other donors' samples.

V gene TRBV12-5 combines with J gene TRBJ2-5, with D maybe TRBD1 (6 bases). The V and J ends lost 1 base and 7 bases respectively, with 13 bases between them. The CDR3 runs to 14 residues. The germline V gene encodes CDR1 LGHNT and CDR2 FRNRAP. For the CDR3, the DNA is TGTGCTAGTGGTTTGGGTACAGGGTTGGGGACCCAGTACTTC. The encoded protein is CASGLGTGLGTQYF. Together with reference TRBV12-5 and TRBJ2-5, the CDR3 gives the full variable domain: DARVTQTPRHKVTEMGQEVTMRCQPILGHNTVFWYRQTMMQGLELLAYFRNRAPLDDSGMPKDRFSAEMPDATLATLKIQPSEPRDSAVYFCASGLGTGLGTQYFGPGTRLLVL.

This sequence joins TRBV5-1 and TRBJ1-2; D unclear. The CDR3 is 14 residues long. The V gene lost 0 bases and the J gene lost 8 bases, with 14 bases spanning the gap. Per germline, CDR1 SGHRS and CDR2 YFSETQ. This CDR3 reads CASSLVFAFQGYTF. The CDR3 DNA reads TGCGCCAGCAGCTTGGTGTTTGCTTTTCAGGGCTACACCTTC.

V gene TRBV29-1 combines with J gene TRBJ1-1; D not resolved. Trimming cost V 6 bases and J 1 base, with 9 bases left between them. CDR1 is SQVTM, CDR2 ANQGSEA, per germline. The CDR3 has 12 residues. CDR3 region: CSVWTGNTEAFF. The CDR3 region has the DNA TGCAGCGTGTGGACCGGGAACACTGAAGCTTTCTTT.

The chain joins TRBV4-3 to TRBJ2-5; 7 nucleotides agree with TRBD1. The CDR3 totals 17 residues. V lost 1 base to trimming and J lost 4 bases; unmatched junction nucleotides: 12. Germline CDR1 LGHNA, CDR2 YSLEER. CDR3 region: CASSQGAMADRSETQYF. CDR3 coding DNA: TGCGCCAGCAGCCAAGGGGCCATGGCGGACAGGTCAGAGACCCAGTACTTC.

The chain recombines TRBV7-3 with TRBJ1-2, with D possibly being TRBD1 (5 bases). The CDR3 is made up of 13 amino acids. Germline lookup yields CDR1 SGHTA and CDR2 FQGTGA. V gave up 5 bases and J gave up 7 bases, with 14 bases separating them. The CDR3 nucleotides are TGTGCCAGCAGCGCCCCTGGGGGGGGTGGCTACACCTTC. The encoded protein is CASSAPGGGGYTF.

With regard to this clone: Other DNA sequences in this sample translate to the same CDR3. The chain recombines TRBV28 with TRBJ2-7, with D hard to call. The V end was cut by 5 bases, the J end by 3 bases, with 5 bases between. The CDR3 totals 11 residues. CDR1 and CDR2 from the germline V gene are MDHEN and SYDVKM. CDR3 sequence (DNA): TGTGCCAGCAGTCTAAACTACGAGCAGTACTTC. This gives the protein CASSLNYEQYF.

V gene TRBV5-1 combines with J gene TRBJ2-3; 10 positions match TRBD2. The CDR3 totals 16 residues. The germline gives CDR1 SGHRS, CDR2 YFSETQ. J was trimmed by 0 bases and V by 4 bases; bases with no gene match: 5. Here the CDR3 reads CASSALTSGSTDTQYF. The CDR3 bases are TGCGCCAGCAGCGCCCTGACTAGCGGGAGCACAGATACGCAGTATTTT.

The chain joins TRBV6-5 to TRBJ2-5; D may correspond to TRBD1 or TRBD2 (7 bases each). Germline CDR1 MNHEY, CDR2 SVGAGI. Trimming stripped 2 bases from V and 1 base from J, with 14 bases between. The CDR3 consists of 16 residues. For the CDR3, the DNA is TGTGCCAGCAGTTACGGGGGGGCAGGGGGCCAAGAGACCCAGTACTTC. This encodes CASSYGGAGGQETQYF.

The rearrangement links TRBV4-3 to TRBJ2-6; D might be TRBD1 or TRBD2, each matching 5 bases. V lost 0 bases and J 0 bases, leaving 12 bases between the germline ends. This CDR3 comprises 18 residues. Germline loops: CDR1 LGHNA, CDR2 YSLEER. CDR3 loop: CASSQDPPGTSGANVLTF. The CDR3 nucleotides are TGCGCCAGCAGCCAAGACCCACCAGGGACCTCTGGGGCCAACGTCCTGACTTTC.

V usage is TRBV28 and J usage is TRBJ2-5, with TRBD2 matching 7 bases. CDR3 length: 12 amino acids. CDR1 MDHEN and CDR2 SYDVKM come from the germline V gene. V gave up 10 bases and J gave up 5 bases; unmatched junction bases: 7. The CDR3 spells CATRLAGETQYF. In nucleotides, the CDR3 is TGTGCCACGAGACTAGCTGGGGAGACCCAGTACTTC.

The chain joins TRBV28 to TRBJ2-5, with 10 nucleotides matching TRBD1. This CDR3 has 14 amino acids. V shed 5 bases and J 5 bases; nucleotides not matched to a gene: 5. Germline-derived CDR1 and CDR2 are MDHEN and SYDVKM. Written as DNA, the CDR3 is TGTGCCAGCAGTAGGACAGGGGGGACGGAGACCCAGTACTTC. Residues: CASSRTGGTETQYF.

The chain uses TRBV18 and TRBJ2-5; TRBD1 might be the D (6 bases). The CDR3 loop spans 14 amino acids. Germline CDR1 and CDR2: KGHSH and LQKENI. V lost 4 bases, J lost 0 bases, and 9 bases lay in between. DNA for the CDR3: TGTGCCAGCTCACGCACAGGGTACCAAGAGACCCAGTACTTC. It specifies CASSRTGYQETQYF.

The CDR3 sequence is CASSFRQGANTEAFF. In DNA form, the CDR3 reads TGTGCCAGCAGCTTTCGACAGGGAGCGAACACTGAAGCTTTCTTT. This chain uses TRBV5-4 with TRBJ1-1, with 7 bases fitting TRBD1. The CDR3 length is 15 residues. Unmatched junction bases numbered 5, after V lost 2 bases and J lost 1 base. CDR1 is SGHNT, CDR2 YYREEE, per germline (reference sequence).

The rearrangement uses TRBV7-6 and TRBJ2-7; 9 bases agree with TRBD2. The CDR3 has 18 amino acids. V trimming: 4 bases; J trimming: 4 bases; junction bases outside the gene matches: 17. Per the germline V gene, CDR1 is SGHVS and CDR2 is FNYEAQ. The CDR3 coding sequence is TGTGCCAGCAGCTCCCAGGACCGCGGGCTAGCGGGATTTTACGAGCAGTACTTC. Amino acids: CASSSQDRGLAGFYEQYF.

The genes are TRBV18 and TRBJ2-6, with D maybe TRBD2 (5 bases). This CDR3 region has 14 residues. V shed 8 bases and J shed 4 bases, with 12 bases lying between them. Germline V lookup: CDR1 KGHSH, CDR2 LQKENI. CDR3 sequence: CASREGTGANVLTF. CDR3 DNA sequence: TGTGCCAGCCGCGAGGGAACAGGGGCCAACGTCCTGACTTTC.

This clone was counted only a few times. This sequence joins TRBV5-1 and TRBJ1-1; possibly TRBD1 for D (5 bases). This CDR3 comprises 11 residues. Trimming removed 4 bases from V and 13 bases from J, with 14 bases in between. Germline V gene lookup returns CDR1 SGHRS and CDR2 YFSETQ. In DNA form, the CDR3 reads TGCGCCAGCAGCGACGGGGGAAAGCTTTTCTTT. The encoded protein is CASSDGGKLFF.

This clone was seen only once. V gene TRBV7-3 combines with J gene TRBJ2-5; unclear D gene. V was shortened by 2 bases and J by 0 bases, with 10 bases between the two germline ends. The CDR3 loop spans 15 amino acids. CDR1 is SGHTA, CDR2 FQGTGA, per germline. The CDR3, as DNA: TGTGCCAGCAGCTTAGGGTCAGGATACCAAGAGACCCAGTACTTC. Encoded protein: CASSLGSGYQETQYF. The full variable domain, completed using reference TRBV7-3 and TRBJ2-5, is GAGVSQTPSNKVTEKGKYVELRCDPISGHTALYWYRQSLGQGPEFLIYFQGTGAADDSGLPNDRFFAVRPEGSVSTLKIQRTERGDSAVYLCASSLGSGYQETQYFGPGTRLLVL.

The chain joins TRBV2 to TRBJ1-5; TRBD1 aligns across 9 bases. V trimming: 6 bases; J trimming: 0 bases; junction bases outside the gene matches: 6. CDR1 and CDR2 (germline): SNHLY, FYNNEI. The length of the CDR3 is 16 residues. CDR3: CASSWDRAYSNQPQHF. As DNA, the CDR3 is TGTGCCAGCAGCTGGGACAGGGCTTATAGCAATCAGCCCCAGCATTTT.

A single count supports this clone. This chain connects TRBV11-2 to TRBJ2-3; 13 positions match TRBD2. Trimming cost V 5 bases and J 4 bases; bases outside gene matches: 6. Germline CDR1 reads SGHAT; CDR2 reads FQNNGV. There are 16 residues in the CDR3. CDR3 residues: CASSLGTSGTADTQYF. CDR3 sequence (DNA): TGTGCCAGCAGCCTCGGGACTAGCGGGACGGCAGATACGCAGTATTTT.

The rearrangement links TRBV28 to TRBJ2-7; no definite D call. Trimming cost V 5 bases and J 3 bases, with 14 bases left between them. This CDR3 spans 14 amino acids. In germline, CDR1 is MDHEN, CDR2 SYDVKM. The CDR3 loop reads CASSPPPRIYEQYF. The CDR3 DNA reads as TGTGCCAGCAGTCCCCCCCCCAGGATCTACGAGCAGTACTTC.

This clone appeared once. DNA of the CDR3: TGTGCCAGCAGTCACCCAGGGGCACAGGGCACCGGGGAGCTGTTTTTT. Protein: CASSHPGAQGTGELFF. V and J are TRBV28 and TRBJ2-2, with a possible D match to TRBD1 (6 bases). Trimming took 5 bases from V and 4 from J, leaving 17 bases between them. The V gene's germline CDR1 is MDHEN and CDR2 SYDVKM. The CDR3 totals 16 residues.

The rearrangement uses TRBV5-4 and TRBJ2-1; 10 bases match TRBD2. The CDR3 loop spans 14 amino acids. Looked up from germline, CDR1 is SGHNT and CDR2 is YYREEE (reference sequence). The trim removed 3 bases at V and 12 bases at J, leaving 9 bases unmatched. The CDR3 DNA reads TGTGCCAGCAGCTCGCCGGGACTAGCGTCCGGGCAGTTCTTC. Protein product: CASSSPGLASGQFF.

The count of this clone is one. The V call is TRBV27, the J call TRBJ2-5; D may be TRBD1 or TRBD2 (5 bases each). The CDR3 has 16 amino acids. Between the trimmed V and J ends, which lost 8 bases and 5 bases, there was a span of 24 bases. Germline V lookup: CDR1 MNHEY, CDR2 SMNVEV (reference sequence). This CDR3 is CASRDPAAGAAETQYF. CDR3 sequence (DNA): TGTGCCAGCCGGGACCCAGCGGCTGGGGCGGCGGAGACCCAGTACTTC.

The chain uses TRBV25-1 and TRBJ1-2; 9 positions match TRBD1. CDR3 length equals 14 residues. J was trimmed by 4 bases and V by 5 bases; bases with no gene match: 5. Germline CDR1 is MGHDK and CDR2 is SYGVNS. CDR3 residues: CASSSPTGGYGYTF. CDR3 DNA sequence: TGTGCCAGCAGTTCCCCGACAGGGGGCTATGGCTACACCTTC.

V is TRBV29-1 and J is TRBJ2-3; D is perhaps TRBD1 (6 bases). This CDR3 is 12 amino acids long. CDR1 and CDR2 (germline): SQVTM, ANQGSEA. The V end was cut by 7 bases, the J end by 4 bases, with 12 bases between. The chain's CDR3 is CSAEKGADTQYF. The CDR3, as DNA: TGCAGCGCCGAAAAGGGGGCAGATACGCAGTATTTT.

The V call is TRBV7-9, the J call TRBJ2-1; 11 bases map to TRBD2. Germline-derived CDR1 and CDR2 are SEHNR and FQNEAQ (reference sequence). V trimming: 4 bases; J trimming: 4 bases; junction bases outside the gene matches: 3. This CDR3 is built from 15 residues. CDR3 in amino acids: CASSYLAGGYNEQFF. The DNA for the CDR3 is TGTGCCAGCAGCTACCTAGCGGGAGGTTACAATGAGCAGTTCTTC.

The CDR3 DNA is TGTGCCAGCAGTGATCCCGGGACTAGATACAATGAGCAGTTCTTC. It yields the protein CASSDPGTRYNEQFF. This chain uses TRBV6-4 with TRBJ2-1, with 8 bases fitting TRBD2. V shed 3 bases and J 4 bases; nucleotides not matched to a gene: 5. From germline, CDR1 is MRHNA and CDR2 SNTAGT. The CDR3 runs 15 residues.

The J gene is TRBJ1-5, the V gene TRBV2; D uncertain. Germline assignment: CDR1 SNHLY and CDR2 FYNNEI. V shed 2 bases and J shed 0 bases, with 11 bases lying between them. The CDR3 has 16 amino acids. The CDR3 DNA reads TGTGCCAGCAGTGAATTTGGGGATTATAGCAATCAGCCCCAGCATTTT. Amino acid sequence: CASSEFGDYSNQPQHF.

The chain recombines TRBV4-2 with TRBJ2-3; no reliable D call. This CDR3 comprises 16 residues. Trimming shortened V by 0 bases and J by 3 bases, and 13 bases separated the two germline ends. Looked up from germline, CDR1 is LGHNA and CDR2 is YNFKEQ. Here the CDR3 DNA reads TGTGCCAGCAGCCAAGATTGGACGGAAAAGACAGATACGCAGTATTTT. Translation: CASSQDWTEKTDTQYF.

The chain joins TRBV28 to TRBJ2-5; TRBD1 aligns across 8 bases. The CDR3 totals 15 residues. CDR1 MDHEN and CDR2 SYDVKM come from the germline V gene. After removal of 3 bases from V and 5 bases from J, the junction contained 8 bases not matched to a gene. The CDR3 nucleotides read TGTGCCAGCAGTTTTGGGCCCCGACAGGGGGAGACCCAGTACTTC. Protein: CASSFGPRQGETQYF.

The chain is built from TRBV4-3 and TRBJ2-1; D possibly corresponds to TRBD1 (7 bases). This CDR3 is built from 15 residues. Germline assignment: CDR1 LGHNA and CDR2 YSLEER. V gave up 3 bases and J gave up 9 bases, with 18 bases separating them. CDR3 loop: CASSQETGLGGEQFF. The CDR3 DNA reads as TGCGCCAGCAGCCAGGAGACAGGGCTCGGGGGTGAGCAGTTCTTC.

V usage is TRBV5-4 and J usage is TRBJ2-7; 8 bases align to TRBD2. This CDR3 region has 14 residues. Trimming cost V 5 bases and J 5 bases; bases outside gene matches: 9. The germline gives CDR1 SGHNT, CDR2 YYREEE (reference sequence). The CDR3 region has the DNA TGTGCCAGCAGGGCCGGGACTAGTTTGAACGAGCAGTACTTC. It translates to CASRAGTSLNEQYF.